A selection of T cell receptor beta chains follows, all from one sample in a study of TIL therapy for anti-PD-1-resistant metastatic lung cancer. Using immunoSEQ multiplex PCR, the repertoire was profiled, and TCRdb retains in-frame clones only, with some absent. The sample shows about 59,000 clones, around 67% of them seen only once. Material: blood, obtained at baseline. These receptor sequences come from a person aged 25 to 80 with non-small cell lung cancer. CDR3s include the opening cysteine and the closing phenylalanine or tryptophan. A D gene is named only where the DNA matches it firmly. The listing skips clone size in some rows; elsewhere it reads once, few, many or a size class.

v_call: TRBV29-1; j_call: TRBJ2-7; clone_size: -; d_call: TRBD2; cdr3_nt: TGCAGCGTTGAAACTAGCGGGAGGGCCGGATACGAGCAGTACTTC; cdr3_aa: CSVETSGRAGYEQYF
v_call: TRBV10-3; j_call: TRBJ2-2; clone_size: once; d_call: -; cdr3_nt: TGTGCCATCAGTACAGGGGAGGGTCCCGGGGAGCTGTTTTTT; cdr3_aa: CAISTGEGPGELFF
v_call: TRBV7-6; j_call: TRBJ2-1; clone_size: -; d_call: TRBD1; cdr3_nt: TGTGCCAGCAGCCTCGTACAGGGGCGCAATGAGCAGTTCTTC; cdr3_aa: CASSLVQGRNEQFF
v_call: TRBV14; j_call: TRBJ1-1; clone_size: -; d_call: -; cdr3_nt: TGTGCCAGCAGCCGTGGAGTCCGTAGTGCGGGGAACACTGAAGCTTTCTTT; cdr3_aa: CASSRGVRSAGNTEAFF
v_call: TRBV19; j_call: TRBJ2-7; clone_size: few; d_call: TRBD1; cdr3_nt: TGTGCCAGTAGTCCGCTGGGGACAGGGATCTACGAGCAGTACTTC; cdr3_aa: CASSPLGTGIYEQYF
v_call: TRBV6-5; j_call: TRBJ2-7; clone_size: -; d_call: -; cdr3_nt: TGTGCCAGCAAAACGGTCTACGAGCAGTACTTC; cdr3_aa: CASKTVYEQYF
v_call: TRBV7-3; j_call: TRBJ2-2; clone_size: few; d_call: TRBD1; cdr3_nt: TGTGCCAGCAGCCCGGACAGGCCCGGGGAGCTGTTTTTT; cdr3_aa: CASSPDRPGELFF
v_call: TRBV5-1; j_call: TRBJ2-1; clone_size: -; d_call: -; cdr3_nt: TGCGCCAGCAGCCCAACAGGAGACTCCTACAATGAGCAGTTCTTC; cdr3_aa: CASSPTGDSYNEQFF
v_call: TRBV7-8; j_call: TRBJ2-7; clone_size: once; d_call: TRBD1; cdr3_nt: TGTGCCAGCAGCCTCGTGGGACAGGGGGCCTGGTACGAGCAGTACTTC; cdr3_aa: CASSLVGQGAWYEQYF
v_call: TRBV6-6; j_call: TRBJ1-2; clone_size: -; d_call: TRBD1; cdr3_nt: TGTGCCAGCACCGGAGGGCTGGTACAGGGGGCAGGAGGCTACACCTTC; cdr3_aa: CASTGGLVQGAGGYTF
v_call: TRBV6-5; j_call: TRBJ1-6; clone_size: few; d_call: -; cdr3_nt: TGTGCCAGCAGAAGAGGGGCTTATTCACCCCTCCACTTT; cdr3_aa: CASRRGAYSPLHF
v_call: TRBV6-5; j_call: TRBJ1-1; clone_size: -; d_call: -; cdr3_nt: TGTGCCAGCAGAGGGGGAGGCAGCATGAACACTGAAGCTTTCTTT; cdr3_aa: CASRGGGSMNTEAFF
v_call: TRBV9; j_call: TRBJ1-3; clone_size: -; d_call: -; cdr3_nt: TGTGCCAGCAGCGTAGCTTCGAGGGGTTTTAGGGGTTTCGGAAACACCATATATTTT; cdr3_aa: CASSVASRGFRGFGNTIYF
v_call: TRBV27; j_call: TRBJ2-1; clone_size: -; d_call: -; cdr3_nt: TGTGCCAGCAGTTTATCAGCAGGATCCTACAATGAGCAGTTCTTC; cdr3_aa: CASSLSAGSYNEQFF
v_call: TRBV27; j_call: TRBJ1-5; clone_size: -; d_call: -; cdr3_nt: TGTGCCAGCAGTTTGAACACTCCAGGAGGCAATCAGCCCCAGCATTTT; cdr3_aa: CASSLNTPGGNQPQHF
v_call: TRBV19; j_call: TRBJ2-1; clone_size: -; d_call: TRBD2; cdr3_nt: TGTGCCAGTAGGTCTAGCGGGACCTACAATGAGCAGTTCTTC; cdr3_aa: CASRSSGTYNEQFF
v_call: TRBV19; j_call: TRBJ1-2; clone_size: few; d_call: -; cdr3_nt: TGTGCCAGTAGTATGTCGTTTGGCGGCTATGGCTACACCTTC; cdr3_aa: CASSMSFGGYGYTF
v_call: TRBV18; j_call: TRBJ2-1; clone_size: -; d_call: TRBD1; cdr3_nt: TGTGCCAGCTCACCAACCCCGGACAGGGGTCGGAATGAGCAGTTCTTC; cdr3_aa: CASSPTPDRGRNEQFF
v_call: TRBV11-3; j_call: TRBJ2-3; clone_size: -; d_call: -; cdr3_nt: TGTGCCAGCAGCTTAGGGGTGGCGGGGACCACTAGCACAGATACGCAGTATTTT; cdr3_aa: CASSLGVAGTTSTDTQYF
v_call: TRBV9; j_call: TRBJ2-2; clone_size: -; d_call: -; cdr3_nt: TGTGCCAGCAGCGTACGGGCTGAGGGGAACACCGGGGAGCTGTTTTTT; cdr3_aa: CASSVRAEGNTGELFF
v_call: TRBV27; j_call: TRBJ1-4; clone_size: few; d_call: -; cdr3_nt: TGTGCCAGCAGCTTTAACCCCCCGGGAAAACTGTTTTTT; cdr3_aa: CASSFNPPGKLFF
v_call: TRBV18; j_call: TRBJ1-1; clone_size: -; d_call: -; cdr3_nt: TGTGCCAGCTCCGAGGGGGTCCCTGAAGCTTTCTTT; cdr3_aa: CASSEGVPEAFF
v_call: TRBV19; j_call: TRBJ1-2; clone_size: few; d_call: -; cdr3_nt: TGTGCCAGTAGTCCCCAGACAGGCGGCTATGGCTACACCTTC; cdr3_aa: CASSPQTGGYGYTF
v_call: TRBV6-1; j_call: TRBJ2-5; clone_size: -; d_call: -; cdr3_nt: TGTGCCAGCAGGCCTGTGTTAAGCCAAGAGACCCAGTACTTC; cdr3_aa: CASRPVLSQETQYF
v_call: TRBV7-2; j_call: TRBJ1-5; clone_size: -; d_call: -; cdr3_nt: TGTGCCAGCAGCCCCAACGGGAGAGGGAGCAATCAGCCCCAGCATTTT; cdr3_aa: CASSPNGRGSNQPQHF
v_call: TRBV2; j_call: TRBJ2-5; clone_size: -; d_call: -; cdr3_nt: TGTGCCAGCAGGCAGTGGGAGGCCCAGTACTTC; cdr3_aa: CASRQWEAQYF
v_call: TRBV5-1; j_call: TRBJ2-5; clone_size: once; d_call: -; cdr3_nt: TGCGCCAGCAGCTTGCTGCCAGGCCAAGAGACCCAGTACTTC; cdr3_aa: CASSLLPGQETQYF
v_call: TRBV30; j_call: TRBJ2-7; clone_size: -; d_call: -; cdr3_nt: TGTGCCTGGAGTCCTCGAGGGGGGGGATACGAGCAGTACTTC; cdr3_aa: CAWSPRGGGYEQYF
v_call: TRBV7-6; j_call: TRBJ2-1; clone_size: -; d_call: -; cdr3_nt: TGTGCCAGCAGCTTAGGGGGACCCTCCCTAAGCAATGAGCAGTTCTTC; cdr3_aa: CASSLGGPSLSNEQFF
v_call: TRBV13; j_call: TRBJ2-7; clone_size: once; d_call: -; cdr3_nt: TGTGCCAGCAGCTTTGGGCAGGGGATGGACGAGCAGTACTTC; cdr3_aa: CASSFGQGMDEQYF
v_call: TRBV7-2; j_call: TRBJ2-3; clone_size: -; d_call: TRBD1; cdr3_nt: TGTGCCAGCGGCGACACAGGGGGGAAGGATACGCAGTATTTT; cdr3_aa: CASGDTGGKDTQYF
v_call: TRBV2; j_call: TRBJ1-2; clone_size: -; d_call: -; cdr3_nt: TGTGCCAGCAGTGAAGAGGCAGGGGCCGGCTACACCTTC; cdr3_aa: CASSEEAGAGYTF
v_call: TRBV28; j_call: TRBJ2-1; clone_size: -; d_call: TRBD1; cdr3_nt: TGTGCCAGCAGTTTGCTAAGGGGGCGATTGGAGCAGTTCTTC; cdr3_aa: CASSLLRGRLEQFF
v_call: TRBV6-4; j_call: TRBJ2-2; clone_size: -; d_call: -; cdr3_nt: TGTGCCAGCAGTGACTCACGGCAGAACACCGGGGAGCTGTTTTTT; cdr3_aa: CASSDSRQNTGELFF
v_call: TRBV28; j_call: TRBJ1-1; clone_size: -; d_call: TRBD1; cdr3_nt: TGTGCCAGCAGTGACAGGGGATACACTGAAGCTTTCTTT; cdr3_aa: CASSDRGYTEAFF
v_call: TRBV29-1; j_call: TRBJ2-4; clone_size: -; d_call: TRBD1; cdr3_nt: TGCAGGAATCGGCCTCTTTGGACAGGCGAACTAGCCAAAAACATTCAGTACTTC; cdr3_aa: CRNRPLWTGELAKNIQYF
v_call: TRBV27; j_call: TRBJ2-2; clone_size: -; d_call: TRBD2; cdr3_nt: TGTGCCAGCAGAGCGGGAGGGCATGGCGGGGAGCTGTTTTTT; cdr3_aa: CASRAGGHGGELFF
v_call: TRBV6-5; j_call: TRBJ1-3; clone_size: -; d_call: -; cdr3_nt: TGTGCCAGCAGTTATCTCTCCAGGAGCTCTGGAAACACCATATATTTT; cdr3_aa: CASSYLSRSSGNTIYF
v_call: TRBV4-1; j_call: TRBJ2-1; clone_size: -; d_call: TRBD2; cdr3_nt: TGCGCCAGCAGCCAAGTGTCTATCCTAGGCGGGGGAGTAGGAACCTACAATGAGCAGTTCTTC; cdr3_aa: CASSQVSILGGGVGTYNEQFF
v_call: TRBV7-2; j_call: TRBJ1-5; clone_size: -; d_call: -; cdr3_nt: TGTGCCAGCAGCCCACAGGGTTTTCAGAGTAATCAGCCCCAGCATTTT; cdr3_aa: CASSPQGFQSNQPQHF
v_call: TRBV11-2; j_call: TRBJ1-5; clone_size: -; d_call: TRBD1; cdr3_nt: TGTGCCAGCAGCTCGATCGTGGGACAGGGCAATCAGCCCCAGCATTTT; cdr3_aa: CASSSIVGQGNQPQHF
v_call: TRBV25-1; j_call: TRBJ2-5; clone_size: few; d_call: -; cdr3_nt: TGTGCCAGCAGTGACTCCGGACAGAGGCAAGAGACCCAGTACTTC; cdr3_aa: CASSDSGQRQETQYF
v_call: TRBV7-9; j_call: TRBJ2-3; clone_size: -; d_call: -; cdr3_nt: TGTGCCAGCAGCTTAGAGGGGGTGGTCACAGATACGCAGTATTTT; cdr3_aa: CASSLEGVVTDTQYF
v_call: TRBV4-3; j_call: TRBJ1-4; clone_size: few; d_call: TRBD1; cdr3_nt: TGCGCCAGCAGCCAAGAGGACAGGGCAAATGAAAAACTGTTTTTT; cdr3_aa: CASSQEDRANEKLFF
v_call: TRBV19; j_call: TRBJ2-3; clone_size: once; d_call: -; cdr3_nt: TGTGCCAGTAGTATAGCCAGCACAGATACGCAGTATTTT; cdr3_aa: CASSIASTDTQYF
v_call: TRBV6-4; j_call: TRBJ2-2; clone_size: -; d_call: -; cdr3_nt: TGTGCCAGCAGTCCAGGGATGAGTACCGGGGAGCTGTTTTTT; cdr3_aa: CASSPGMSTGELFF
v_call: TRBV30; j_call: TRBJ2-5; clone_size: -; d_call: -; cdr3_nt: TGTGCCTGGAGTGTACTTTCAGGGGTCGGGACCCAGTACTTC; cdr3_aa: CAWSVLSGVGTQYF
v_call: TRBV2; j_call: TRBJ1-5; clone_size: -; d_call: -; cdr3_nt: TGTGCCAGCAGACGATTGGGTCAGCCCCAGCATTTT; cdr3_aa: CASRRLGQPQHF
v_call: TRBV18; j_call: TRBJ2-7; clone_size: -; d_call: TRBD1; cdr3_nt: TGTGCCAGCTCACGTGAAACAGGGGGCTCCTACGAGCAGTACTTC; cdr3_aa: CASSRETGGSYEQYF
v_call: TRBV6-6; j_call: TRBJ1-5; clone_size: -; d_call: -; cdr3_nt: TGTGCCAGCAGTTACTCGGGGTCAGGAAGCAATCAGCCCCAGCATTTT; cdr3_aa: CASSYSGSGSNQPQHF
v_call: TRBV19; j_call: TRBJ2-3; clone_size: once; d_call: -; cdr3_nt: TGTGCCAGTAACGAGGGGCGGATTACAGAGACAGATACGCAGTATTTT; cdr3_aa: CASNEGRITETDTQYF
v_call: TRBV7-2; j_call: TRBJ2-2; clone_size: -; d_call: TRBD2; cdr3_nt: TGTGCCAGCAGCCCCGGACTAGCGGGAGCTCGATTTAACACCGGGGAGCTGTTTTTT; cdr3_aa: CASSPGLAGARFNTGELFF
v_call: TRBV4-3; j_call: TRBJ2-7; clone_size: -; d_call: -; cdr3_nt: TGCGCCAGCAGCCAAAGGCGGGACTCCTACGAGCAGTACTTC; cdr3_aa: CASSQRRDSYEQYF
v_call: TRBV6-5; j_call: TRBJ2-7; clone_size: -; d_call: -; cdr3_nt: TGTGCCAGCAGTTACTCTCCAACCTACGAGCAGTACTTC; cdr3_aa: CASSYSPTYEQYF
v_call: TRBV5-4; j_call: TRBJ1-2; clone_size: -; d_call: TRBD1; cdr3_nt: TGTGCCAGCAGCGCTGACAGGGGCCAAGTTGGCTACACCTTC; cdr3_aa: CASSADRGQVGYTF